This record covers a single TCR beta chain. Antigen unknown. From blood CD8+ and CD4+ T cells, TCR beta sequences were generated. The CD8+ and CD4+ T cells were isolated magnetically using a negative isolation approach, whereas the TEMRA cells were enriched by FACS. V was pared by 2 bases and J by 4 bases, with 9 bases between. CDR3 length: 13 amino acids. Germline assignment: CDR1 GTSNPN and CDR2 SVGIG (reference sequence). Random-hexamer reverse transcription was applied to about 0.5 to 1 ug RNA. Amplification of the TCR beta CDR3 was carried out by immunoSEQ multiplex PCR, which spanned a total of 54 Vbeta and 13 Jbeta segments. One entry per CDR3 protein, called by TCRdb with MiXCR from the immunoSEQ multiplex PCR reads. The data contain about 210,000 distinct CDR3 sequences, 94% of them singletons. The data belong to a study of CD8 T cells in Susac syndrome. Study results and caveats: The CD4+ T cell repertoires in Susac syndrome did not show any clonal expansion.

The source is a human donor with Susac syndrome. The sample was CD4+ T cells from PBMCs. This chain links TRBV30 with TRBJ1-5, with no clear D. Here the CDR3 DNA reads TGTGCCTGGAGTAGGATGGGGAATCAGCCCCAGCATTTT. Its translation is CAWSRMGNQPQHF. Based on the CDR3 plus reference TRBV30 and TRBJ1-5, the full variable domain is SQTIHQWPATLVQPVGSPLSLECTVEGTSNPNLYWYRQAAGRGLQLLFYSVGIGQISSEVPQNLSASRPQDRQFILSSKKLLLSDSGFYLCAWSRMGNQPQHFGDGTRLSIL.